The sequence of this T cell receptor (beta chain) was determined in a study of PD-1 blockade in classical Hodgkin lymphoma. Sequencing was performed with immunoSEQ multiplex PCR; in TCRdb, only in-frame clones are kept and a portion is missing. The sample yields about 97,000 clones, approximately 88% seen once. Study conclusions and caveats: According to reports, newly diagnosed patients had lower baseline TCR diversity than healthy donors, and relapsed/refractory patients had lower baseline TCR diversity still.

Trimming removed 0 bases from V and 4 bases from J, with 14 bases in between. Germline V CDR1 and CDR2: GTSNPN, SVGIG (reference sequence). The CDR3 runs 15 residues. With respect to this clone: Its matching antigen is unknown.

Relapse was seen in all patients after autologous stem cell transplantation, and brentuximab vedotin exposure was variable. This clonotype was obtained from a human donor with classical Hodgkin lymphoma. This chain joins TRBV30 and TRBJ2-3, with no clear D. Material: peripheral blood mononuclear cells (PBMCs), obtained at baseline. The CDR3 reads CAWSVNGRDADTQYF. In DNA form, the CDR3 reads TGTGCCTGGAGTGTTAACGGGCGAGACGCAGATACGCAGTATTTT.